This TCR beta chain appears in the sequencing data of a study of blood T cell repertoires in COVID-19. Study-wide background: Collection of acute and convalescent COVID-19 samples took place in the United States, Italy and Spain. T cells, B-cell-depleted T cells, or PBMCs supplied cDNA or gDNA.

TCRdb's copy holds only in-frame clones and misses some; the assay was immunoSEQ multiplex PCR. The sample carries more than 200,000 clones, 87% recorded once. Sequences were obtained from peripheral blood. The receptor comes from a man younger than 35 with active or convalescent COVID-19.

CDR3 protein: CASSPGQGGQPQHF. The CDR3 coding sequence is TGTGCCAGCAGTCCGGGACAGGGCGGTCAGCCCCAGCATTTT. The chain joins TRBV28 to TRBJ1-5, with 9 positions matching TRBD1. Germline V CDR1 and CDR2: MDHEN, SYDVKM. The CDR3 is 14 amino acids. The junction had 5 bases not matched to a gene; V was cut back by 5 bases and J by 6 bases.